This passage covers 19 T cell receptor beta chains from one sample sequenced in a study of T-cell reconstitution after alpha-beta-depleted transplantation in children. Unique molecular identifiers featured in how the TCRbeta library was prepared. TCRdb re-analysed the PCR reads in MiXCR, keeping a single row per CDR3 protein. This sample has 750,000 to 950,000 distinct CDR3 sequences; 15% to 20% occur once, and the top ten carry under 6%. The sample in question was PBMCs, mostly from graft donor cells, obtained 360 days after TCRalphabeta/CD19-depleted stem cell transplant. All receptors come from a male patient younger than 18 who had a stem cell transplant for acute lymphoblastic leukemia, so the T cells may come from the graft donor.

The chain couples TRBV5-1 to TRBJ2-2; D is ambiguous. Germline loops: CDR1 SGHRS, CDR2 YFSETQ. There are 15 residues in the CDR3. The V gene lost 0 bases and the J gene lost 6 bases, with 12 bases spanning the gap. CDR3 sequence (DNA): TGCGCCAGCAGCTTGGCCACGTCCCCCGCCGGGGAGCTGTTTTTT. This codes for CASSLATSPAGELFF. Complete variable domain (other parts from reference TRBV5-1 and TRBJ2-2): KAGVTQTPRYLIKTRGQQVTLSCSPISGHRSVSWYQQTPGQGLQFLFEYFSETQRNKGNFPGRFSGRQFSNSRSEMNVSTLELGDSALYLCASSLATSPAGELFFGEGSRLTVL.

V usage is TRBV6-5 and J usage is TRBJ1-4, with 9 nucleotides matching TRBD1. The CDR3 has 15 amino acids. Germline V lookup: CDR1 MNHEY, CDR2 SVGAGI. J gave up 5 bases and V 3 bases, and 4 bases lay outside the gene matches. The CDR3 sequence is CASSYRDRANEKLFF. The CDR3 DNA sequence: TGTGCCAGCAGTTATCGGGACAGGGCAAATGAAAAACTGTTTTTT.

There are a few counts of this clonotype. The chain is built from TRBV20-1 and TRBJ1-2, with D tentatively TRBD1 (6 bases). The V gene lost 5 bases and the J gene lost 8 bases, with 18 bases spanning the gap. CDR1 is DFQATT, CDR2 SNEGSKA, per germline (reference sequence). The CDR3 has 13 residues. CDR3 DNA: TGCAGTGCTGGGGCAGGGGCGGCCCGAGGCTACACCTTC. It translates to CSAGAGAARGYTF.

This clonotype was observed a few times. The rearrangement uses TRBV12-3 or TRBV12-4 and TRBJ1-6; D gene unclear. The CDR3 is 13 amino acids. Trimming took 3 bases from V and 9 from J, leaving 9 bases between them. The CDR3: CASSFRTGSPLHF. Written as DNA, the CDR3 is TGTGCCAGCAGTTTCAGGACGGGTTCACCCCTCCACTTT.

This clonotype has ten or more counts. This chain connects TRBV10-3 to TRBJ2-5; D may be TRBD1 or TRBD2 (6 bases each). This CDR3 region has 14 residues. The V end was cut by 0 bases, the J end by 4 bases, with 9 bases between. The germline V gene encodes CDR1 ENHRY and CDR2 SYGVKD. CDR3 loop: CAISESGGRETQYF. The CDR3 region has the DNA TGTGCCATCAGTGAGTCGGGGGGCAGAGAGACCCAGTACTTC.

The rearrangement joins TRBV6-1 to TRBJ1-2, with D tentatively TRBD1 (5 bases). Germline assignment: CDR1 MNHNS and CDR2 SASEGT. The CDR3 consists of 13 residues. Between the trimmed V and J ends, which lost 6 bases and 7 bases, there was a span of 15 bases. CDR3 sequence: CASSGSPGFGYTF. CDR3 coding DNA: TGTGCCAGCAGCGGTAGTCCAGGGTTTGGCTACACCTTC.

This clonotype turned up a few times. The chain carries TRBV12-3 or TRBV12-4 and TRBJ2-7, with TRBD2 as a possible D gene (6 bases). The CDR3 extends over 16 amino acids. Trimming removed 5 bases at V and 0 bases at J, with 17 bases between. CDR3 protein: CASSPTWGVASYEQYF. The CDR3 DNA reads as TGTGCCAGCAGTCCTACATGGGGGGTCGCCTCCTACGAGCAGTACTTC.

This clonotype was counted a few times. The genes are TRBV2 and TRBJ2-7; 12 positions agree with TRBD2. V was clipped by 5 bases and J by 4 bases; unmatched bases: 15. Germline V gene data show CDR1 as SNHLY and CDR2 as FYNNEI. CDR3 length: 18 residues. The CDR3 loop is CASSSRLAGDPRGYEQYF. The CDR3 DNA sequence: TGTGCCAGCAGTTCAAGACTAGCGGGAGACCCTCGGGGGTACGAGCAGTACTTC.

This clonotype was recorded at least ten times. The chain employs TRBV14 and TRBJ2-7; D ambiguous. The germline CDR1 and CDR2 sequences are SGHDN and FVKESK. The CDR3 covers 12 residues. V lost 1 base, J lost 3 bases, and 4 bases lay in between. The CDR3 here is CASSQVRYEQYF. CDR3 bases: TGTGCCAGCAGCCAAGTTCGCTACGAGCAGTACTTC.

This clonotype was detected only a few times. The rearrangement uses TRBV27 and TRBJ2-1, with D unclear. Germline V lookup: CDR1 MNHEY, CDR2 SMNVEV (reference sequence). This CDR3 has 13 residues. V was shortened by 5 bases and J by 2 bases, with 7 bases between the two germline ends. CDR3 amino acids: CASSRIPYNEQFF. The CDR3 bases are TGTGCCAGCAGTCGAATACCCTACAATGAGCAGTTCTTC.

CDR3 region: CSVEGRADTQYF. CDR3 sequence (DNA): TGCAGCGTTGAGGGGCGAGCAGATACGCAGTATTTT. The gene calls are TRBV29-1 and TRBJ2-3; perhaps TRBD1 as D (5 bases). CDR1 SQVTM and CDR2 ANQGSEA come from the germline V gene. The length of the CDR3 is 12 residues. V lost 3 bases and J 4 bases, leaving 8 bases between the germline ends.

This clonotype was seen more than once but under ten times. This chain joins TRBV27 and TRBJ1-2, with a tentative D call TRBD1 (5 bases). The CDR3 is made up of 15 amino acids. Deletions cut 5 bases from V and 1 base from J, with 14 bases between. CDR1 is MNHEY and CDR2 is SMNVEV in the germline V gene (reference sequence). This chain's CDR3 is CASSLYGTGNYGYTF. As DNA, the CDR3 is TGTGCCAGCAGTCTCTACGGGACCGGTAACTATGGCTACACCTTC.

The chain has TRBV5-1 and TRBJ2-7; D gene ambiguous. Germline values: CDR1 SGHRS, CDR2 YFSETQ. V gave up 2 bases and J gave up 0 bases, with 9 bases separating them. This CDR3 comprises 14 residues. CDR3 nucleotide sequence: TGCGCCAGCAGCTTTACAGCCCCCTCCTACGAGCAGTACTTC. Its translation: CASSFTAPSYEQYF.

This clonotype was counted between two and nine times. The chain uses TRBV5-4 and TRBJ2-7; no definite D call. V lost 2 bases to trimming and J lost 1 base, with 7 bases between them. Per the germline V gene, CDR1 is SGHNT and CDR2 is YYREEE (reference sequence). The CDR3 runs to 13 residues. The CDR3 loop is CASSFVTSYEQYF. CDR3 bases: TGTGCCAGCAGCTTCGTGACTTCCTACGAGCAGTACTTC.

The chain links TRBV5-1 to TRBJ2-7, with D tentatively TRBD1 (6 bases). The CDR3 has 16 residues. Germline V gene sequence: CDR1 SGHRS, CDR2 YFSETQ. With 1 base removed from V and 0 bases from J, the gap between germline ends came to 14 bases. CDR3 coding DNA: TGCGCCAGCAGCTTGCCGTTTCGGACAGCCTCCTACGAGCAGTACTTC. Protein sequence: CASSLPFRTASYEQYF.

This clonotype was seen only a few times. This rearrangement joins TRBV18 to TRBJ2-7, with no clear D. The CDR3 has 13 residues. Germline CDR1 and CDR2: KGHSH and LQKENI. Trimming left V 4 bases short and J 2 bases short, with 9 bases between. CDR3 coding DNA: TGTGCCAGCTCACTTCCCACCCCCTACGAGCAGTACTTC. It is translated as CASSLPTPYEQYF.

The V gene is TRBV13, the J gene TRBJ2-1; 12 nucleotides line up with TRBD2. The germline V gene encodes CDR1 PRHDT and CDR2 FYEKMQ (reference sequence). With 6 bases clipped from V and 8 bases from J, the junction kept 2 bases outside the gene matches. CDR3 length: 13 amino acids. For the CDR3, the DNA is TGTGCCAGCAGGACTAGCGGGAGCTATGAGCAGTTCTTC. Protein product: CASRTSGSYEQFF. The variable domain in full, with the rest retrieved from reference TRBV13 and TRBJ2-1, is AAGVIQSPRHLIKEKRETATLKCYPIPRHDTVYWYQQGPGQDPQFLISFYEKMQSDKGSIPDRFSAQQFSDYHSELNMSSLELGDSALYFCASRTSGSYEQFFGPGTRLTVL.

The CDR3 bases are TGTGCCAGCAGCAAATTAGCGGGAGCCTTATACAGGGAGCTGTTTTTT. It is translated as CASSKLAGALYRELFF. The chain combines TRBV7-9 with TRBJ2-2, with 9 bases identical to TRBD2. The CDR3 sequence is 16 residues long. With 5 bases clipped from V and 9 bases from J, the junction kept 13 bases outside the gene matches. CDR1 SEHNR and CDR2 FQNEAQ come from the germline V gene (reference sequence). The variable domain in full, completed from reference TRBV7-9 and TRBJ2-2, reads DTGVSQNPRHKITKRGQNVTFRCDPISEHNRLYWYRQTLGQGPEFLTYFQNEAQLEKSRLLSDRFSAERPKGSFSTLEIQRTEQGDSAMYLCASSKLAGALYRELFFGEGSRLTVL.

The V gene is TRBV28, the J gene TRBJ1-2, with a tentative D call TRBD1 (6 bases). This CDR3 comprises 14 residues. Germline V gives CDR1 MDHEN, CDR2 SYDVKM. Trimming stripped 4 bases from V and 3 bases from J, with 12 bases between. The CDR3 DNA reads TGTGCCAGCAGTTGGGGGGGCGCTTACTATGGCTACACCTTC. Encoded protein: CASSWGGAYYGYTF.